A selection of T cell receptor beta chains follows, all from one sample in a study of T-cell reconstitution after alpha-beta-depleted transplantation in children. TCRdb re-called the PCR reads with MiXCR, one entry per CDR3 protein. The sample lists a few hundred thousand distinct CDR3 sequences; over 8% were seen once. The sample was PBMCs from the stem cell graft donor, taken from the stem cell graft. Receptors were obtained from a human donor who donated a stem cell graft to a child with SCID. Both conserved end residues are part of each CDR3. The order of the fields is CDR3 DNA, CDR3 protein, D gene, V gene, J gene, clone size. D genes are given only for firm matches. Not all rows give a size; the values are once, few, many and, for expanded clones, a class.

cdr3_nt: TGTGCCAGCAGCTCCTGGGACAGAAGCACAGATACGCAGTATTTT
cdr3_aa: CASSSWDRSTDTQYF
d_call: TRBD1
v_call: TRBV9
j_call: TRBJ2-3
clone_size: NA

cdr3_nt: TGTGCCAGCAGTTCCCGTATAACAGGGTCCCCTGAAGCTTTCTTT
cdr3_aa: CASSSRITGSPEAFF
d_call: NA
v_call: TRBV12-3/TRBV12-4
j_call: TRBJ1-1
clone_size: NA

cdr3_nt: TGCGCCAGCAGCCAAGATGAAGGGGATCAGCCCCAGCATTTT
cdr3_aa: CASSQDEGDQPQHF
d_call: NA
v_call: TRBV4-1
j_call: TRBJ1-5
clone_size: NA

cdr3_nt: TGTGCCAGCAGCCCCGTAGCGGGGGGGCATGAGCAGTTCTTC
cdr3_aa: CASSPVAGGHEQFF
d_call: TRBD2
v_call: TRBV5-5
j_call: TRBJ2-1
clone_size: few

cdr3_nt: TGTGCCAGCAGCTTCGCACAGACTAACACTGAAGCTTTCTTT
cdr3_aa: CASSFAQTNTEAFF
d_call: NA
v_call: TRBV7-9
j_call: TRBJ1-1
clone_size: few

cdr3_nt: TGCGCCAGCAGCCAAGTAGCGGGGGGGCAAGATACGCAGTATTTT
cdr3_aa: CASSQVAGGQDTQYF
d_call: TRBD2
v_call: TRBV4-1
j_call: TRBJ2-3
clone_size: many

cdr3_nt: TGCGCCAGCAGCTTGGAAGGGACACATAACTACGAGCAGTACTTC
cdr3_aa: CASSLEGTHNYEQYF
d_call: NA
v_call: TRBV5-1
j_call: TRBJ2-7
clone_size: few

cdr3_nt: TGTGCCAGCAGTTTAAAACAGGGAAACACCGGGGAGCTGTTTTTT
cdr3_aa: CASSLKQGNTGELFF
d_call: NA
v_call: TRBV12-3/TRBV12-4
j_call: TRBJ2-2
clone_size: many

cdr3_nt: TGCGCCAGCAGCTTCACAGGGGGGACAGATACGCAGTATTTT
cdr3_aa: CASSFTGGTDTQYF
d_call: TRBD1
v_call: TRBV5-1
j_call: TRBJ2-3
clone_size: many

cdr3_nt: TGTGCCAGCTCACCGCAACTAGTTTCCCTCTACAATGAGCAGTTCTTC
cdr3_aa: CASSPQLVSLYNEQFF
d_call: NA
v_call: TRBV18
j_call: TRBJ2-1
clone_size: NA

cdr3_nt: TGTGCCAGCAGCCAACCGGACCGTCAAACCCAGTACTTC
cdr3_aa: CASSQPDRQTQYF
d_call: NA
v_call: TRBV7-2
j_call: TRBJ2-5
clone_size: NA

cdr3_nt: TGTGCCAGCAGCTTAGCCTCGGGCAGGGGACTAGAGGGCTACACCTTC
cdr3_aa: CASSLASGRGLEGYTF
d_call: NA
v_call: TRBV7-2
j_call: TRBJ1-2
clone_size: few

cdr3_nt: TGTGCCAGCTCACCGACCGATGGGGGGTCCTACGAGCAGTACTTC
cdr3_aa: CASSPTDGGSYEQYF
d_call: NA
v_call: TRBV18
j_call: TRBJ2-7
clone_size: few

cdr3_nt: TGCGCCAGCAGCTTTCCCACAGGATCCTACAATGAGCAGTTCTTC
cdr3_aa: CASSFPTGSYNEQFF
d_call: NA
v_call: TRBV5-1
j_call: TRBJ2-1
clone_size: many

cdr3_nt: TGTGCCAGCAGCCGGGGACAGTATAAGGATCAGCCCCAGCATTTT
cdr3_aa: CASSRGQYKDQPQHF
d_call: TRBD1
v_call: TRBV6-2/TRBV6-3
j_call: TRBJ1-5
clone_size: few

cdr3_nt: TGCAGTGCTAGAGTGCCCGCGGCGCCCCCTACGCAGTATTTT
cdr3_aa: CSARVPAAPPTQYF
d_call: NA
v_call: TRBV20-1
j_call: TRBJ2-3
clone_size: few

cdr3_nt: TGCGCCAGCAGCTTGGGGCAGCGGGAGGCCCTTTATGAAAAACTGTTTTTT
cdr3_aa: CASSLGQREALYEKLFF
d_call: NA
v_call: TRBV5-1
j_call: TRBJ1-4
clone_size: NA

cdr3_nt: TGCGCCAGCAGTAGGACAGGCGAAGGCGCGGCTTTC
cdr3_aa: CASSRTGEGAAF
d_call: TRBD1
v_call: TRBV10-2
j_call: TRBJ2-7
clone_size: many

cdr3_nt: TGTGCCAGCAGTTACTCGAACGTCTGGGGCGTTACTGAAGCTTTCTTT
cdr3_aa: CASSYSNVWGVTEAFF
d_call: NA
v_call: TRBV6-5
j_call: TRBJ1-1
clone_size: NA

cdr3_nt: TGTGCCAGCAGCCCCCACGGGCCAGGGGGAGTCCAAAACATTCAGTACTTC
cdr3_aa: CASSPHGPGGVQNIQYF
d_call: TRBD1
v_call: TRBV5-5
j_call: TRBJ2-4
clone_size: NA

cdr3_nt: TGCGCCAGCAGTGAGTGGCCTAACCAAGAGACCCAGTACTTC
cdr3_aa: CASSEWPNQETQYF
d_call: NA
v_call: TRBV10-1
j_call: TRBJ2-5
clone_size: NA

cdr3_nt: TGTGCCAGCTCAATTGTCACAGGGTTAACTGATACGCAGTATTTT
cdr3_aa: CASSIVTGLTDTQYF
d_call: NA
v_call: TRBV12-3/TRBV12-4
j_call: TRBJ2-3
clone_size: many

cdr3_nt: TGTGCCAGCAGTTCCCCCGGGCAGGGGATTTACGAGCAGTACTTC
cdr3_aa: CASSSPGQGIYEQYF
d_call: NA
v_call: TRBV6-5
j_call: TRBJ2-7
clone_size: many

cdr3_nt: TGTGCCAGCAGTTCGGAGGCTAGGTCCTCCTACGAGCAGTACTTC
cdr3_aa: CASSSEARSSYEQYF
d_call: NA
v_call: TRBV6-5
j_call: TRBJ2-7
clone_size: NA

cdr3_nt: TGTGCCAGCAGCTTAGCGCTTGGGGGACAGGGCGCTATTAACTATGGCTACACCTTC
cdr3_aa: CASSLALGGQGAINYGYTF
d_call: TRBD1
v_call: TRBV7-2
j_call: TRBJ1-2
clone_size: few

cdr3_nt: TGTGCCATCAAAGGACAGGGCCCCGCAGATACGCAGTATTTT
cdr3_aa: CAIKGQGPADTQYF
d_call: TRBD1
v_call: TRBV10-3
j_call: TRBJ2-3
clone_size: NA

cdr3_nt: TGCAGCGTTGTATTTTTCGGTAGGGTAACCTACAATGAGCAGTTCTTC
cdr3_aa: CSVVFFGRVTYNEQFF
d_call: NA
v_call: TRBV29-1
j_call: TRBJ2-1
clone_size: NA

cdr3_nt: TGTGCCAGCAGCGTAGACTACTCCGGCTACGAGCAGTACTTC
cdr3_aa: CASSVDYSGYEQYF
d_call: NA
v_call: TRBV9
j_call: TRBJ2-7
clone_size: few

cdr3_nt: TGTGCCAGCAGGGCTAGGGTCCAAGAGACCCAGTACTTC
cdr3_aa: CASRARVQETQYF
d_call: NA
v_call: TRBV5-4
j_call: TRBJ2-5
clone_size: once

cdr3_nt: TGTGCCAGCACCGCCGCTAGCGTCCCCTACAATGAGCAGTTCTTC
cdr3_aa: CASTAASVPYNEQFF
d_call: NA
v_call: TRBV12-3/TRBV12-4
j_call: TRBJ2-1
clone_size: NA

cdr3_nt: TGCGCCAGCAGCCAAGATCCAGCGGGCACAGATACGCAGTATTTT
cdr3_aa: CASSQDPAGTDTQYF
d_call: NA
v_call: TRBV4-1
j_call: TRBJ2-3
clone_size: few

cdr3_nt: TGCAGTGCACCTAACAGGGTAGATACGCAGTATTTT
cdr3_aa: CSAPNRVDTQYF
d_call: NA
v_call: TRBV20-1
j_call: TRBJ2-3
clone_size: few

cdr3_nt: TGCGCCAGCAGCTTGAGGGGTCTAACTAATGAAAAACTGTTTTTT
cdr3_aa: CASSLRGLTNEKLFF
d_call: NA
v_call: TRBV5-1
j_call: TRBJ1-4
clone_size: NA

cdr3_nt: TGTGCCAGCAGCCAAGGATGGCCCCTGTATTTT
cdr3_aa: CASSQGWPLYF
d_call: NA
v_call: TRBV14
j_call: TRBJ2-3
clone_size: few

cdr3_nt: TGTGCCAGCAGCCTCCGACAGGGGGGACACACTGAAGCTTTCTTT
cdr3_aa: CASSLRQGGHTEAFF
d_call: TRBD1
v_call: TRBV7-8
j_call: TRBJ1-1
clone_size: few

cdr3_nt: TGTGCCAGCAGCCAAGAGGTTAGGGGACTTCAGGGGCATGTTGAGCAGTTCTTC
cdr3_aa: CASSQEVRGLQGHVEQFF
d_call: NA
v_call: TRBV4-2
j_call: TRBJ2-1
clone_size: many

cdr3_nt: TGTGCCAGCACCAGGACTAGCGGGGGCCGGGGCGGGGAGCTGTTTTTT
cdr3_aa: CASTRTSGGRGGELFF
d_call: TRBD2
v_call: TRBV12-3/TRBV12-4
j_call: TRBJ2-2
clone_size: few

cdr3_nt: TGTGCCAGTAGTATTGACAGTTCGTGGCCCCAGCATTTT
cdr3_aa: CASSIDSSWPQHF
d_call: NA
v_call: TRBV19
j_call: TRBJ1-5
clone_size: few

cdr3_nt: TGTGCCAGCAGGAAGACAGGAGCTAACTATGGCTACACCTTC
cdr3_aa: CASRKTGANYGYTF
d_call: NA
v_call: TRBV6-2/TRBV6-3
j_call: TRBJ1-2
clone_size: many

cdr3_nt: TGTGCCAGCAGTTACTCGATTGGGGGGGATAACTATGGCTACACCTTC
cdr3_aa: CASSYSIGGDNYGYTF
d_call: NA
v_call: TRBV6-5
j_call: TRBJ1-2
clone_size: few

cdr3_nt: TGTGCCAGCAGTTACCTCCAGGGTAGCTCCTACGAGCAGTACTTC
cdr3_aa: CASSYLQGSSYEQYF
d_call: NA
v_call: TRBV6-5
j_call: TRBJ2-7
clone_size: NA

cdr3_nt: TGCGCCAGCAGCTTGGCCACAGGGGGGGCTGAAGCTTTCTTT
cdr3_aa: CASSLATGGAEAFF
d_call: TRBD1
v_call: TRBV5-1
j_call: TRBJ1-1
clone_size: few

cdr3_nt: TGTGCCATCAGCGGGACTAGAGATGAGACCCAGTACTTC
cdr3_aa: CAISGTRDETQYF
d_call: TRBD2
v_call: TRBV10-3
j_call: TRBJ2-5
clone_size: many

cdr3_nt: TGTGCCAGCAGTTTTGGGACGGAATATCAGCCCCAGCATTTT
cdr3_aa: CASSFGTEYQPQHF
d_call: NA
v_call: TRBV12-3/TRBV12-4
j_call: TRBJ1-5
clone_size: few

cdr3_nt: TGTGCCAGCAGCGCCGCCCGGGGCTGGGGAAACACTGAAGCTTTCTTT
cdr3_aa: CASSAARGWGNTEAFF
d_call: NA
v_call: TRBV11-1
j_call: TRBJ1-1
clone_size: many

cdr3_nt: TGTGCCAGTACCGCGGACAGCGATCAGCCCCAGCATTTT
cdr3_aa: CASTADSDQPQHF
d_call: NA
v_call: TRBV19
j_call: TRBJ1-5
clone_size: NA

cdr3_nt: TGCAGTGCTAGAGATCGAGAGGTGATCGACTATGGCTACACCTTC
cdr3_aa: CSARDREVIDYGYTF
d_call: NA
v_call: TRBV20-1
j_call: TRBJ1-2
clone_size: NA

cdr3_nt: TGTGCCAGCTCACCACGAGAAACCTACGAGCAGTACTTC
cdr3_aa: CASSPRETYEQYF
d_call: NA
v_call: TRBV18
j_call: TRBJ2-7
clone_size: NA

cdr3_nt: TGCAGTGCTCAACCTACCACAGGGGTAGGAGAGACCCAGTACTTC
cdr3_aa: CSAQPTTGVGETQYF
d_call: TRBD1
v_call: TRBV20-1
j_call: TRBJ2-5
clone_size: many

cdr3_nt: TGTGCCAGCAGCCAAGATAGCTTGACAGGGGTTGACTATGGCTACACCTTC
cdr3_aa: CASSQDSLTGVDYGYTF
d_call: TRBD1
v_call: TRBV3-1
j_call: TRBJ1-2
clone_size: NA

cdr3_nt: TGCAGTGCTAGCCCGGGGCGGCGCACAGATACGCAGTATTTT
cdr3_aa: CSASPGRRTDTQYF
d_call: NA
v_call: TRBV20-1
j_call: TRBJ2-3
clone_size: few

cdr3_nt: TGCGCCAGCAGGAAGAGACAGGGGGAAGAGACCCAGTACTTC
cdr3_aa: CASRKRQGEETQYF
d_call: TRBD1
v_call: TRBV10-2
j_call: TRBJ2-5
clone_size: many

cdr3_nt: TGCGCCAGCAGCTTGGACCCCCGGGACACTCTTTCACCCCTCCACTTT
cdr3_aa: CASSLDPRDTLSPLHF
d_call: NA
v_call: TRBV5-1
j_call: TRBJ1-6
clone_size: NA

cdr3_nt: TGTGCCAGCAGTCAACGGGCCCTCACTGGAAACACCATATATTTT
cdr3_aa: CASSQRALTGNTIYF
d_call: NA
v_call: TRBV12-3/TRBV12-4
j_call: TRBJ1-3
clone_size: many

cdr3_nt: TGTGCTAGTGGTTTCGTTGCTAGCGGGGGGGCCCCCTTCTTC
cdr3_aa: CASGFVASGGAPFF
d_call: TRBD2
v_call: TRBV12-5
j_call: TRBJ2-1
clone_size: few

cdr3_nt: TGCGCCAGCAGCTTGGGCCCGCCGGGGGAGCTGTTTTTT
cdr3_aa: CASSLGPPGELFF
d_call: NA
v_call: TRBV5-1
j_call: TRBJ2-2
clone_size: few

cdr3_nt: TGTGCCAGCATAAGTCGGGGGGGACAGACTTCTAACTATGGCTACACCTTC
cdr3_aa: CASISRGGQTSNYGYTF
d_call: TRBD1
v_call: TRBV6-5
j_call: TRBJ1-2
clone_size: many

cdr3_nt: TGTGCCAGCAGCCAAGAGGGACTAGCGGGGGGGCCGGACGGGAATGAGCAGTTCTTC
cdr3_aa: CASSQEGLAGGPDGNEQFF
d_call: TRBD2
v_call: TRBV3-1
j_call: TRBJ2-1
clone_size: NA

cdr3_nt: TGTGCCAGCAGCGCGGACAGGGGGCTTCACGAGCAGTACTTC
cdr3_aa: CASSADRGLHEQYF
d_call: TRBD1
v_call: TRBV7-9
j_call: TRBJ2-7
clone_size: NA